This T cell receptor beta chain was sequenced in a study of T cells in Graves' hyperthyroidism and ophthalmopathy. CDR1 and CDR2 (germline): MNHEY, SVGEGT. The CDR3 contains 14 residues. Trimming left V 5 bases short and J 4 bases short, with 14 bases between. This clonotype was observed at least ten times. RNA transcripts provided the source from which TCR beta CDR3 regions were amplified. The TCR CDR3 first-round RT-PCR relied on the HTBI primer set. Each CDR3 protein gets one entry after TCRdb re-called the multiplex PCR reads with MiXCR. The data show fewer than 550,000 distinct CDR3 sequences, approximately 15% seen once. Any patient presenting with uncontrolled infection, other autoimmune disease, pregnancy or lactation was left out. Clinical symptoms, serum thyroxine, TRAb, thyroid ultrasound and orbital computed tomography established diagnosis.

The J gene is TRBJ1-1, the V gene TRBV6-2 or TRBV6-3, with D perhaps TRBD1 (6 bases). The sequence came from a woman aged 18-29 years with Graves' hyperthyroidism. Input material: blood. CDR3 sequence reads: CASSAGVGSTEAFF. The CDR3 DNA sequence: TGTGCCAGCAGTGCAGGGGTGGGGAGCACTGAAGCTTTCTTT.